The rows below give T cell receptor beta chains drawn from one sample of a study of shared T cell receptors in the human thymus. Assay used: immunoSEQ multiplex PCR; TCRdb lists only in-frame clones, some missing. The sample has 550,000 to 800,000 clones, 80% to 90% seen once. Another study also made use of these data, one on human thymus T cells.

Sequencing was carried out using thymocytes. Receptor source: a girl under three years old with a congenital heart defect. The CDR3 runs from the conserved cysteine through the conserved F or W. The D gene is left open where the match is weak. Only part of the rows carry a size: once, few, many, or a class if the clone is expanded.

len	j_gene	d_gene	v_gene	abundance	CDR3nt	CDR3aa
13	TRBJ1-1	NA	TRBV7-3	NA	TGTGCCAGCAGCCAGGGACTATGGACTGAAGCTTTCTTT	CASSQGLWTEAFF
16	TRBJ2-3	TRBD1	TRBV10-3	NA	TGTGCCATCAGTTATCCCGAGACAGGGCCTTCAGATACGCAGTATTTT	CAISYPETGPSDTQYF
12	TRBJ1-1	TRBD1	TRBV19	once	TGTGCCAGCAACCTCGGGACAGCGGAAGCTTTCTTT	CASNLGTAEAFF
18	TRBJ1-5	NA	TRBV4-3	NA	TGCGCCAGCAGCCAAGATTTGGTAGTCGACAGGACGGCCAGGCCCCAGCATTTT	CASSQDLVVDRTARPQHF
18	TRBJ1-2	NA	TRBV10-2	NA	TGCGCCAGCAGTGAGCCGCCAAAAGGGGGTGACTGGGGCTATGGCTACACCTTC	CASSEPPKGGDWGYGYTF
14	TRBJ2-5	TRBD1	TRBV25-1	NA	TGTGCCAGCAGTGCCCCGGGACAGAAAGAGACCCAGTACTTC	CASSAPGQKETQYF
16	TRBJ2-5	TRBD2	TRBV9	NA	TGTGCCAGCAGCGTAGGAGAAGCGGGGGGCCTGGAGACCCAGTACTTC	CASSVGEAGGLETQYF
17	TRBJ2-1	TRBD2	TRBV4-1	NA	TGCGCCAGCAGCCAAGACACTAGCGGGGGGATTCACAATGAGCAGTTCTTC	CASSQDTSGGIHNEQFF
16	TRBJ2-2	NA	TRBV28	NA	TGTGCCAGCAGCTCGTTAAAGGCACAGGAGCCGAGGGAGCTGTTTTTT	CASSSLKAQEPRELFF
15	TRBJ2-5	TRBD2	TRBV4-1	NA	TGCGCCAGCAGCCAAGTGGCGGGGGTGGAGGAGACCCAGTACTTC	CASSQVAGVEETQYF
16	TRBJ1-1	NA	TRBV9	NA	TGTGCCAGCAGCGTAGACCCAGGGGAAGTGGGCACTGAAGCTTTCTTT	CASSVDPGEVGTEAFF
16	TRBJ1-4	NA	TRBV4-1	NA	TGCGCCAGCAGCCGGACAGTGGGCATAAGAACTGAAAAACTGTTTTTT	CASSRTVGIRTEKLFF
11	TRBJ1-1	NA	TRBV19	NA	TGTGAGAGCCGGGTGAACACTGAAGCTTTCTTT	CESRVNTEAFF
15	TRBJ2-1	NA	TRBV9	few	TGTGCCAGCAGCGTCTCCGGGGTCGTTGGGGATGAGCAGTTCTTC	CASSVSGVVGDEQFF
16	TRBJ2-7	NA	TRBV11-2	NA	TGTGCCAGCAGCTTAGATCTCACAAGGGGTTCCTACGAGCAGTACTTC	CASSLDLTRGSYEQYF
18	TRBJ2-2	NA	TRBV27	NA	TGTGCCAGCTTTAACAAGTCAGGGGCCGGACCGAACACCGGGGAGCTGTTTTTT	CASFNKSGAGPNTGELFF
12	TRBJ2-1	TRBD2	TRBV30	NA	TGTGCCTGGGGAGGGACTAGCGACGAGCAGTTCTTC	CAWGGTSDEQFF
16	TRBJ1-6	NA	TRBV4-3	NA	TGCGCCAGCAGCCAAACAGACAGCCCCCAACGGTCACCCCTCCACTTT	CASSQTDSPQRSPLHF
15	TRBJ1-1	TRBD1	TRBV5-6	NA	TGTGCCAGCAGCACCAGGACAGGGCTGAACACTGAAGCTTTCTTT	CASSTRTGLNTEAFF
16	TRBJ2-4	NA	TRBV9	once	TGTGCCAGCAGCGGCCAAGAGATCTTAGCCAAAAACATTCAGTACTTC	CASSGQEILAKNIQYF
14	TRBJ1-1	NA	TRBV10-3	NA	TGTGCCATCAGTGCCGGACATATTGTTGCCGAAGCTTTCTTT	CAISAGHIVAEAFF
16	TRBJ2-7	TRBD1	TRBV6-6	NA	TGTGCCAGCAGTTACCATAGACAGGGATTGGTCCACGAGCAGTACTTC	CASSYHRQGLVHEQYF
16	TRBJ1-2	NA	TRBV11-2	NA	TGTGCCAGCAGCTCCCTGCCCCAGGTGAAGGACTATGGCTACACCTTC	CASSSLPQVKDYGYTF
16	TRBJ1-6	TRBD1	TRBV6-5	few	TGTGCCAGCAGTTACAGATGGGGACAGGGGAATTCCCCCCTCCACTTT	CASSYRWGQGNSPLHF
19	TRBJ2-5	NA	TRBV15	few	TGTGCCACCAGCCGGCTCGCCCGTCAGGGATCGGTGATCCAAGAGACCCAGTACTTC	CATSRLARQGSVIQETQYF
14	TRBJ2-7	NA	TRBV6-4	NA	TGTGCCAGCAGCCAGAGCGGGGACACCTACGAGCAGTACTTC	CASSQSGDTYEQYF
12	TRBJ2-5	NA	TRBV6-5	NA	TGTGCCAGCAGTTACCAGGGAGAGACCCAGTACTTC	CASSYQGETQYF
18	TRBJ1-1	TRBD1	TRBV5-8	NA	TGTGCCAGCAGCTTAGGACAGGGGCGGCCCAAACCCCCCACTGAAGCTTTCTTT	CASSLGQGRPKPPTEAFF
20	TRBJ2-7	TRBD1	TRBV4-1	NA	TGCGCCAGCAGCCAAGTCGGTCCTTGCAAGGACAGGGACCAGTATTACGAGCAGTACTTC	CASSQVGPCKDRDQYYEQYF
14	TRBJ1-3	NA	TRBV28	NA	TGTGCCAGCAGAGGGGGAAGCTCTGGAAACACCATATATTTT	CASRGGSSGNTIYF
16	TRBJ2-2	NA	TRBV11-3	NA	TGTGCCAGCAGCTTAGTACGGCAGGGGTCGGCCGGGGAGCTGTTTTTT	CASSLVRQGSAGELFF
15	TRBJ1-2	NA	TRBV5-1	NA	TGCGCCAGCAGCTTGGGCTCAGGGATGAACTATGGCTACACCTTC	CASSLGSGMNYGYTF
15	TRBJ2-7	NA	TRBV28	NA	TGTGCCAGCAGTGACCGCGAGGGTAGGTTCTACGAGCAGTACTTC	CASSDREGRFYEQYF
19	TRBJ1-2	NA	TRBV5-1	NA	TGCGCCAGCAGCTTTTTGGCTAAAAGTGTCTCAGGGCAGGCCTATGGCTACACCTTC	CASSFLAKSVSGQAYGYTF
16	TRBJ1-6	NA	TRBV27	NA	TGTGCCAGCAGTAACGGACAGACGGATTATAATTCACCCCTCCACTTT	CASSNGQTDYNSPLHF
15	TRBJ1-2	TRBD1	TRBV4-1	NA	TGCGCCAGCAGCCAAGATGGGACAGGGGCCCATGGCTACACCTTC	CASSQDGTGAHGYTF
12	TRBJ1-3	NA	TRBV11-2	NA	TGTGCCAGCAGTGAGCCTGGAAACACCATATATTTT	CASSEPGNTIYF
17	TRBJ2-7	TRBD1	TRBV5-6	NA	TGTGCCAGCAGCTTCCTTTATCGGGGACAGAGCTCCTACGAGCAGTACTTC	CASSFLYRGQSSYEQYF
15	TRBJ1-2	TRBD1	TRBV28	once	TGTGCCAGCAGGCGGGACAGGGAGGGTTTCTATGGCTACACCTTC	CASRRDREGFYGYTF
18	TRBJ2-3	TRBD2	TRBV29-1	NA	TGCAGCTATAAAAGAAGCGGGGGGGCCCCAATTGTCACAGATACGCAGTATTTT	CSYKRSGGAPIVTDTQYF
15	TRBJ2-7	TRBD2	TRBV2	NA	TGTGCCAGCACTCCCATGGAGACTAGCCCCTACGAGCAGTACTTC	CASTPMETSPYEQYF
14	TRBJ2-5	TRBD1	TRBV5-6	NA	TGTGCCAGCAGTTTTTGCCCGGGACAGGGGTCAAAGTACTTC	CASSFCPGQGSKYF
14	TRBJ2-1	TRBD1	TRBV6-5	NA	TGTGCCAGCAGGAAACAGGGGATGGGGAATGAGCAGTTCTTC	CASRKQGMGNEQFF
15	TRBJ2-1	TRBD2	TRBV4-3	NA	TGCGCCAGCAGCCAAGTGTCTGCACGGGTAGCGGGGCTGTTCTTC	CASSQVSARVAGLFF
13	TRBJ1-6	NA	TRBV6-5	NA	TGTGCCAGCAGTCAAAGTTGCGAATCACCCCTCCACTTT	CASSQSCESPLHF
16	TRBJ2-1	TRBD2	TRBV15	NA	TGTGCCACCAGCCCCGGACTAGCGGGGTCCTACAATGAGCAGTTCTTC	CATSPGLAGSYNEQFF
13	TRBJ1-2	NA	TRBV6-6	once	TGTGCCAGCAGTTACTCGGGACTCTATGGCTACACCTTC	CASSYSGLYGYTF
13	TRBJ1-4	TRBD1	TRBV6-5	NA	TGTGCCAGCAGTCGACAGGGAAGGGTAAAACTGTTTTTT	CASSRQGRVKLFF
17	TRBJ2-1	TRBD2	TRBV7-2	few	TGTGCCAGCAGCTTAGAACTAGCGGGGGGGCTGGCGTATGAGCAGTTCTTC	CASSLELAGGLAYEQFF
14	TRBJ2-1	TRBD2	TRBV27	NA	TGTGCCAGCAGTCCTCGGGGGGGCCCGAATGAGCAGTTCTTC	CASSPRGGPNEQFF
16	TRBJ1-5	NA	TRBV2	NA	TGTGCCAGCAGGGGAGGATGTACTATCTTCAATCAGCCCCAGCATTTT	CASRGGCTIFNQPQHF
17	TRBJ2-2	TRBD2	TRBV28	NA	TGTGCCAGCAGCTCCTGGGGGGGACTAGCGAACACCGGGGAGCTGTTTTTT	CASSSWGGLANTGELFF
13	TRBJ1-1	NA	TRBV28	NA	TGTGCCAGCAGTTTATCCGGCAGGCTTGAAGCTTTCTTT	CASSLSGRLEAFF
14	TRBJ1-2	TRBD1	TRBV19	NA	TGTGCCAGTAGTATTCAAGGGGGCAACTATGGCTACACCTTC	CASSIQGGNYGYTF
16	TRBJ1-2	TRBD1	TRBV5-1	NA	TGCGCCAGCAGCTTCCGGGACAGGGGCTCGGCCTATGGCTACACCTTC	CASSFRDRGSAYGYTF
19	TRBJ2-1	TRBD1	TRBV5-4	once	TGTGCCAGCGGCACAACGGGACAGATAAGAATACGATCCTACAATGAGCAGTTCTTC	CASGTTGQIRIRSYNEQFF
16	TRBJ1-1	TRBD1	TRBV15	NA	TGTGCCACCAGCAGTTTCGGGACAGGGTTTCGGACTGAAGCTTTCTTT	CATSSFGTGFRTEAFF